These 9 T cell receptor beta chains originate from one sample sequenced in a study of CXCR3-negative and CXCR3-positive naive CD8 T cells. Each TRB cDNA library was prepared by 5' RACE (with UMI labels). From its re-call of the 5' RACE reads, TCRdb lists each CDR3 protein once, without DNA. The data show 100,000 to 150,000 distinct CDR3 sequences, and the top ten clones hold approximately 0.46%. Sample: naive CXCR3- CD8+ T cells from blood. Stated subset: CD45RO-CCR7+CD27+CD95- naive CD8+ T cells lacking CXCR3 (TNR3-). Receptors were obtained from a human donor in good health. Some clones in this sample may be carry-over from other donors' samples.

V gene TRBV15 combines with J gene TRBJ1-1; TCRdb reports TRBD1, a call that lacks DNA to check it against. The CDR3 runs 15 residues. Germline V gene data show CDR1 as LNHNV and CDR2 as YYDKDF (reference sequence). The CDR3 sequence is CATSRDDRGNTEAFF.

The chain has TRBV12-3 or TRBV12-4 and TRBJ2-1; TCRdb selects TRBD1, and the lack of DNA leaves this call unchecked. This CDR3 is 16 amino acids long. The CDR3 loop reads CASRSDRSAPYNEQFF.

This sequence joins TRBV29-1 and TRBJ1-1; TCRdb names TRBD1, which stays unverified in the absence of DNA. CDR1 and CDR2 (germline): SQVTM, ANQGSEA. The CDR3 is 13 residues long. CDR3 loop: CSVDFRGRTEAFF.

This rearrangement joins TRBV6-6 to TRBJ2-3. The CDR3 has 11 amino acids. The germline V gene has CDR1 MNHNY and CDR2 SVGAGI (reference sequence). CDR3 loop: CASSLTDTQYF.

V gene TRBV5-6 combines with J gene TRBJ1-2; the D gene TCRdb calls, TRBD1, cannot be checked with no DNA. CDR3 length equals 14 residues. The germline V gene has CDR1 SGHDT and CDR2 YYEEEE. Here the CDR3 reads CASSWGTGKYGYTF.

The CDR3 protein is CASSVAGQVSSYEQYF. This rearrangement joins TRBV9 to TRBJ2-7; the TCRdb call, TRBD1, lacks DNA for checking. CDR3 length: 16 residues. In germline, CDR1 is SGDLS, CDR2 YYNGEE.

The chain employs TRBV19 and TRBJ1-2. CDR1 and CDR2 from the germline V gene are LNHDA and SQIVND (reference sequence). The CDR3 length is 15 residues. The chain's CDR3 is CASTRDRTTGYGYTF.

The rearrangement links TRBV6-6 to TRBJ1-6; the TRBD1 assignment by TCRdb is unverifiable without DNA. The CDR3 runs 16 residues. The germline V gene has CDR1 MNHNY and CDR2 SVGAGI (reference sequence). CDR3 residues: CASSTGRSSYNSPLHF.

The chain couples TRBV15 to TRBJ1-3. Germline V CDR1 and CDR2: LNHNV, YYDKDF (reference sequence). This CDR3 has 16 amino acids. The CDR3: CATSRDLSPSGNTIYF.